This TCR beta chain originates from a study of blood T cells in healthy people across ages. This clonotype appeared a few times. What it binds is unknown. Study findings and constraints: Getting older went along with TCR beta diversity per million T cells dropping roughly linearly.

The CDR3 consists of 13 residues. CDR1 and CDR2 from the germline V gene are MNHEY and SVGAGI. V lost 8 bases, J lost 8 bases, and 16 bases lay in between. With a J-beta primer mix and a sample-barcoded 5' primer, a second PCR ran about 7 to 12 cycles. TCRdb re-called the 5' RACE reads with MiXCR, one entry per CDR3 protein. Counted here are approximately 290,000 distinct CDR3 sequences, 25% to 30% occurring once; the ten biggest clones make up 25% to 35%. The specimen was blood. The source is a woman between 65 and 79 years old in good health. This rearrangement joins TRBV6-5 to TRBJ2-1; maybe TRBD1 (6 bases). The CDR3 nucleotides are TGTGCCAGCGGCACCAGGGGTGGCGATGAGCAGTTCTTC. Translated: CASGTRGGDEQFF.